This T cell receptor (beta chain) derives from a study of blood T cells in healthy people across ages. Each donor's blood draw was approximately 10 milliliters of peripheral blood. This CDR3 spans 16 amino acids. Looked up from germline, CDR1 is MNHEY and CDR2 is SMNVEV (reference sequence). V was clipped by 7 bases and J by 1 base; unmatched bases: 8. A second PCR, run for about 6 to 11 cycles, used a sample-barcoded 5' primer plus a J-beta primer mix. Using its own MiXCR run on the 5' RACE reads, TCRdb lists one record per CDR3 protein. The sample includes over 1,300,000 distinct CDR3 sequences, almost 60% of them seen just once. This clonotype was observed a handful of times.

Sequencing was done on a sample of blood. This chain connects TRBV27 to TRBJ2-3; 10 positions agree with TRBD2. The sequence derives from a young man in good health. CDR3 bases: TGTGCCAGCAACTTACTAGCGGGGTTACGCACAGATACGCAGTATTTT. Amino acids: CASNLLAGLRTDTQYF.